This T cell receptor (beta chain) is drawn from a study of technical replicates of blood from a handful of donors. Profiling relied on immunoSEQ multiplex PCR, and the TCRdb table lists in-frame clones only, not all of them. The sample includes around 79,000 clones, 94% seen only once; the top ten take 0.2% to 0.3%. J lost 2 bases, V lost 4 bases, and 2 bases had no gene match. CDR1 is MGHRA, CDR2 YSYEKL, per germline. The CDR3 has 14 residues. This rearrangement joins TRBV4-1 to TRBJ2-3; 8 bases fit TRBD1. Sequences were obtained from T cells isolated from PBMCs. This receptor was taken from a human donor in good health. CDR3 in amino acids: CASSPTGVTDTQYF. The CDR3 bases are TGCGCCAGCAGCCCGACAGGGGTCACAGATACGCAGTATTTT.